This TCR beta chain came from a study of blood T cells in healthy people across ages. Findings and limits, study-wide: Age brought a roughly linear fall in TCR beta diversity measured per million T cells.

Comments on this clonotype: Its antigen is not known.

PCR was performed a second time for about 7 to 11 cycles using a sample-barcoded 5' primer and a J-beta primer mix. MiXCR was run by TCRdb on the 5' RACE reads, yielding one entry per CDR3 protein. Among 800,000 or so distinct CDR3 sequences, about 59% were seen once, and the ten largest hold 25% to 35%. The CDR3 consists of 15 residues. The V gene lost 3 bases and the J gene lost 0 bases, with 9 bases spanning the gap. Germline V gene sequence: CDR1 MNHNS, CDR2 SASEGT. The specimen sequenced was blood. The rearrangement links TRBV6-1 to TRBJ2-1; D may correspond to TRBD1 or TRBD2 (6 bases each). This clonotype originated in a man in his thirties or forties in good health. This CDR3 is CASSEGGISYNEQFF. CDR3 coding DNA: TGTGCCAGCAGTGAGGGGGGCATCTCCTACAATGAGCAGTTCTTC.